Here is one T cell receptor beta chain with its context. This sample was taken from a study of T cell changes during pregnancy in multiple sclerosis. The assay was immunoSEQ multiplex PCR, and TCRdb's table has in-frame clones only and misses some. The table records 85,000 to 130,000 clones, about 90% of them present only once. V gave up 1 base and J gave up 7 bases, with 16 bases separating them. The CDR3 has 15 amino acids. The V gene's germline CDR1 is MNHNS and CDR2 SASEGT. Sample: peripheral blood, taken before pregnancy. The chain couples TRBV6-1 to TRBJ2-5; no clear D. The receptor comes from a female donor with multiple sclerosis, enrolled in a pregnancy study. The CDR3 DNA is TGTGCCAGCAGTGAAGGCGGTTCCCTGATCTCGACCCAGTACTTC. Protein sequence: CASSEGGSLISTQYF.